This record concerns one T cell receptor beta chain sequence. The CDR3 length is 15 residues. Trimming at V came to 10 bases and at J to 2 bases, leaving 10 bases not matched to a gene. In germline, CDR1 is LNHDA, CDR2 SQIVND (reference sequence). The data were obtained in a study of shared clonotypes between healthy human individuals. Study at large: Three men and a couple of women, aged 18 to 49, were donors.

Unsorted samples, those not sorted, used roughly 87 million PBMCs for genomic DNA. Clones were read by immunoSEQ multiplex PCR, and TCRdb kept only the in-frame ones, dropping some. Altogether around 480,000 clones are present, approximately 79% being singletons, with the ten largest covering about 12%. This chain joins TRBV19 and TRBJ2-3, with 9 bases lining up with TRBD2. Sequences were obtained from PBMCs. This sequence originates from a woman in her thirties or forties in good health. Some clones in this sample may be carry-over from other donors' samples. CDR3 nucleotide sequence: TGTGCCACATCCGGGACTAGCTTTTCCACAGATACGCAGTATTTT. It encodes CATSGTSFSTDTQYF. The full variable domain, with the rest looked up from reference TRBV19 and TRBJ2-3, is DGGITQSPKYLFRKEGQNVTLSCEQNLNHDAMYWYRQDPGQGLRLIYYSQIVNDFQKGDIAEGYSVSREKKESFPLTVTSAQKNPTAFYLCATSGTSFSTDTQYFGPGTRLTVL.